A selection of T cell receptor beta chains follows, all from one sample in a study of CD8 T cells in Susac syndrome. TCRdb used MiXCR to reprocess the immunoSEQ multiplex PCR reads, holding one entry per CDR3 protein. This table holds around 150,000 distinct CDR3 sequences, 95% found once. Sample: CD4+ T cells from PBMCs. The source is a human donor with Susac syndrome. Both conserved end residues are part of each CDR3. A D gene is named only where the DNA matches it firmly. Only some rows state a clone size, as once, few, many or a class for expanded clones.

TRBV18	NA	TRBJ1-1	once	CASSPRSQDLNTEAFF	TGTGCCAGCTCACCTAGATCACAGGACCTGAACACTGAAGCTTTCTTT
TRBV20-1	NA	TRBJ2-5	NA	CSASVYSQETQYF	TGCAGTGCTAGCGTCTATAGCCAAGAGACCCAGTACTTC
TRBV12-3/TRBV12-4	TRBD2	TRBJ2-1	NA	CASSPRGLAGGSYNEQFF	TGTGCCAGCAGCCCTCGGGGACTAGCGGGAGGATCGTACAATGAGCAGTTCTTC
TRBV5-1	NA	TRBJ2-1	NA	CASSFDRHNEQFF	TGCGCCAGCAGCTTTGACAGACACAATGAGCAGTTCTTC
TRBV25-1	NA	TRBJ2-7	NA	CASSDPSAGALDEQYF	TGTGCCAGCAGTGATCCCTCGGCAGGGGCTCTGGACGAGCAGTACTTC
TRBV18	TRBD1	TRBJ2-1	once	CASTGQGDEQFF	TGTGCCAGCACGGGACAGGGGGATGAGCAGTTCTTC
TRBV7-9	NA	TRBJ1-2	NA	CASTSGGNYGYTF	NA
TRBV4-3	NA	TRBJ1-5	NA	CASSQWASPYSNQPQHF	TGCGCCAGCAGCCAGTGGGCGTCCCCTTATAGCAATCAGCCCCAGCATTTT
TRBV20-1	TRBD1	TRBJ1-2	NA	CSAWTGAGGYTF	TGCAGTGCTTGGACAGGGGCCGGAGGCTACACCTTC
TRBV11-3	TRBD2	TRBJ2-1	once	CASSFGLAGGDEQFF	TGTGCCAGCAGCTTCGGACTAGCGGGAGGTGATGAGCAGTTCTTC
TRBV6-2/TRBV6-3	NA	TRBJ1-1	NA	CASSSRGGRNTEAFF	TGTGCCAGCAGTTCCCGGGGGGGGAGAAACACTGAAGCTTTCTTT
TRBV20-1	TRBD1	TRBJ2-7	NA	CSASRDRAEQYF	TGCAGTGCTAGCCGGGACAGGGCTGAACAGTACTTC
TRBV30	TRBD1	TRBJ1-5	NA	CAWSTENRGYQPQHF	TGTGCCTGGAGTACGGAAAACAGGGGTTATCAGCCCCAGCATTTT
TRBV25-1	TRBD2	TRBJ2-3	NA	CASSTSVDTQYF	TGTGCCAGCAGCACTAGCGTAGATACGCAGTATTTT
TRBV6-2/TRBV6-3	NA	TRBJ2-5	NA	CASISSGGARETQYF	TGTGCCAGCATATCTTCTGGGGGCGCCCGGGAGACCCAGTACTTC
TRBV20-1	NA	TRBJ1-1	NA	CRSGGARRNTEAFF	TGCAGATCGGGGGGGGCCCGGCGGAACACTGAAGCTTTCTTT
TRBV12-3/TRBV12-4	TRBD1	TRBJ2-7	NA	CASSPTGDSSYEQYF	TGTGCCAGCAGCCCCACAGGGGATAGCTCCTACGAGCAGTACTTC
TRBV23-1	NA	TRBJ1-3	NA	CASSQFPKNTIYF	TGCGCCAGCAGTCAATTCCCAAAAAACACCATATATTTT
TRBV7-2	TRBD2	TRBJ2-5	NA	CASRKTSGGRETQYF	TGTGCCAGCAGAAAGACTAGCGGAGGGAGGGAGACCCAGTACTTC
TRBV20-1	TRBD2	TRBJ2-1	NA	CSAKQSSGGNEQFF	TGCAGTGCTAAGCAGTCTAGCGGGGGCAATGAGCAGTTCTTC
TRBV5-1	NA	TRBJ1-6	NA	CASSPTGRNSPLHF	TGCGCCAGCAGCCCAACAGGGAGGAATTCACCCCTCCACTTT
TRBV29-1	NA	TRBJ2-1	NA	CSVGQKVYNEQFF	TGCAGCGTTGGACAGAAAGTATACAATGAGCAGTTCTTC
TRBV30	NA	TRBJ2-7	NA	CAWSAGRLYEQYF	TGTGCCTGGAGTGCTGGCAGACTTTACGAGCAGTACTTC
TRBV15	NA	TRBJ1-2	NA	CATSRAGTFRGYTF	TGTGCCACCAGCAGAGCGGGGACCTTTCGGGGCTACACCTTC
TRBV29-1	NA	TRBJ1-1	NA	CSVAGIMNTEAFF	TGCAGCGTGGCCGGGATAATGAACACTGAAGCTTTCTTT
TRBV3-1	TRBD1	TRBJ2-2	NA	CASSLQGIGELFF	TGTGCCAGCAGCCTACAGGGGATCGGGGAGCTGTTTTTT
TRBV9	TRBD2	TRBJ2-1	once	CASSGIAGSEQFF	TGTGCCAGCAGCGGGATAGCGGGTAGTGAGCAGTTCTTC
TRBV28	NA	TRBJ1-1	once	CASNLNTEAFF	TGTGCCAGCAACCTGAACACTGAAGCTTTCTTT
TRBV7-6	TRBD1	TRBJ2-5	NA	CASTRTGQSAETQYF	TGTGCCAGCACTAGGACAGGGCAGTCGGCAGAGACCCAGTACTTC
TRBV12-3/TRBV12-4	TRBD2	TRBJ2-1	NA	CASSDLGLALYNEQFF	TGTGCCAGCAGCGATCTGGGACTAGCGTTGTACAATGAGCAGTTCTTC
TRBV27	TRBD1	TRBJ2-5	NA	CASSSRQGRRQETQYF	TGTGCCAGCAGTTCTCGACAGGGGAGAAGGCAAGAGACCCAGTACTTC
TRBV30	TRBD2	TRBJ2-1	NA	CAWSLAGDSYNEQFF	TGTGCCTGGAGTCTAGCGGGGGACTCCTACAATGAGCAGTTCTTC
TRBV29-1	NA	TRBJ1-1	NA	CSVEVRGMNTEAFF	TGCAGCGTTGAAGTTCGGGGAATGAACACTGAAGCTTTCTTT
TRBV24-1	TRBD1	TRBJ2-1	once	CATSDPGQGLYEQFF	TGTGCCACCAGTGACCCGGGACAGGGTCTCTATGAGCAGTTCTTC
TRBV20-1	TRBD1	TRBJ1-1	few	CSAPQGALGTEAFF	TGCAGTGCTCCTCAGGGGGCGTTGGGCACTGAAGCTTTCTTT
TRBV14	TRBD2	TRBJ2-1	NA	CASSQAEVLAVYNEQFF	TGTGCCAGCAGCCAAGCAGAGGTACTAGCGGTGTACAATGAGCAGTTCTTC
TRBV6-5	TRBD1	TRBJ1-1	NA	CASSPGQLNTEAFF	TGTGCCAGCAGTCCGGGACAGCTTAACACTGAAGCTTTCTTT
TRBV6-5	TRBD1	TRBJ1-5	NA	CASSYSRGQGQPQHF	TGTGCCAGCAGTTACTCGAGGGGACAGGGGCAGCCCCAGCATTTT
TRBV3-1	NA	TRBJ2-2	NA	CASSQDALTGELFF	TGTGCCAGCAGCCAAGATGCCCTAACCGGGGAGCTGTTTTTT
TRBV11-2	TRBD2	TRBJ2-1	NA	CASSPYLGRDSYNEQFF	TGTGCCAGCAGCCCTTACCTCGGGAGGGACTCCTACAATGAGCAGTTCTTC
TRBV20-1	NA	TRBJ1-2	NA	CSARESGWKGYTF	TGCAGTGCTAGAGAGTCAGGGTGGAAAGGCTACACCTTC
TRBV11-1	NA	TRBJ1-2	NA	CASSSAGGASYGYTF	TGTGCCAGCAGCTCCGCTGGGGGCGCAAGCTATGGCTACACCTTC
TRBV12-3/TRBV12-4	TRBD1	TRBJ1-5	NA	CASSSKGQGGNQPQHF	TGTGCCAGCAGTTCAAAGGGACAGGGAGGCAATCAGCCCCAGCATTTT
TRBV7-2	NA	TRBJ2-7	NA	CASSSTHVYEQYF	TGTGCCAGCAGCTCCACTCACGTCTACGAGCAGTACTTC
TRBV28	TRBD1	TRBJ2-1	NA	CASSLGGQGRNEQFF	TGTGCCAGCAGTTTAGGGGGACAGGGGAGGAATGAGCAGTTCTTC
TRBV3-1	NA	TRBJ1-1	few	CASSQDTNTEAFF	TGTGCCAGCAGCCAGGACACGAACACTGAAGCTTTCTTT
TRBV15	NA	TRBJ1-2	NA	CATSQGDGYGYTF	TGTGCCACCTCCCAGGGAGATGGCTATGGCTACACCTTC
TRBV3-1	NA	TRBJ2-3	NA	CASSPRQASTDTQYF	TGTGCCAGCAGCCCCCGTCAGGCCAGCACAGATACGCAGTATTTT
TRBV7-2	TRBD2	TRBJ2-3	once	CASSLVRTSGRAPDTQYF	TGTGCCAGCAGCTTAGTGCGGACTAGCGGGAGGGCCCCAGATACGCAGTATTTT
TRBV18	NA	TRBJ2-3	NA	CASSPPPDTQYF	TGTGCCAGCTCACCACCCCCAGATACGCAGTATTTT
TRBV30	NA	TRBJ1-5	NA	CAWDTGFSQPQHF	TGTGCCTGGGACACAGGGTTTTCTCAGCCCCAGCATTTT
TRBV15	NA	TRBJ2-7	NA	CATSRDLLQYF	TGTGCCACCAGCAGAGATCTCTTGCAGTACTTC
TRBV6-5	NA	TRBJ1-1	once	CASSYRSRITEAFF	TGTGCCAGCAGTTACCGATCCAGGATAACTGAAGCTTTCTTT
TRBV7-2	NA	TRBJ2-5	NA	CASSTTGGWGETQYF	TGTGCCAGCAGCACCACCGGCGGGTGGGGGGAGACCCAGTACTTC
TRBV6-1	TRBD2	TRBJ2-3	NA	CASREFGTTPDTQYF	TGTGCCAGCAGAGAATTTGGGACTACCCCAGATACGCAGTATTTT
TRBV9	NA	TRBJ2-5	once	CASSDNQETQYF	TGTGCCAGCAGCGACAACCAAGAGACCCAGTACTTC